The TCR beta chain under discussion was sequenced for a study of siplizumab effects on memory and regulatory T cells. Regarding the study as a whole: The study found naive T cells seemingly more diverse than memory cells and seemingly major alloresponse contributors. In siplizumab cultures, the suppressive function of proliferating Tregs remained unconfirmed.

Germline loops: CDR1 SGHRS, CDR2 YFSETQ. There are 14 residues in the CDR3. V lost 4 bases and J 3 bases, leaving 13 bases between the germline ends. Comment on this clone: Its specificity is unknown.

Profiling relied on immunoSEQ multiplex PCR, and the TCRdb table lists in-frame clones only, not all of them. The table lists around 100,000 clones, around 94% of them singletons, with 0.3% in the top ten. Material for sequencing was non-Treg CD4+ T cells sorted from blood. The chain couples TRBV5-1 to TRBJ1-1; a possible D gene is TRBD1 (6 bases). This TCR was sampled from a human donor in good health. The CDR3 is CASSPTGRDTEAFF. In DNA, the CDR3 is TGCGCCAGCAGCCCCACAGGGAGGGACACTGAAGCTTTCTTT.